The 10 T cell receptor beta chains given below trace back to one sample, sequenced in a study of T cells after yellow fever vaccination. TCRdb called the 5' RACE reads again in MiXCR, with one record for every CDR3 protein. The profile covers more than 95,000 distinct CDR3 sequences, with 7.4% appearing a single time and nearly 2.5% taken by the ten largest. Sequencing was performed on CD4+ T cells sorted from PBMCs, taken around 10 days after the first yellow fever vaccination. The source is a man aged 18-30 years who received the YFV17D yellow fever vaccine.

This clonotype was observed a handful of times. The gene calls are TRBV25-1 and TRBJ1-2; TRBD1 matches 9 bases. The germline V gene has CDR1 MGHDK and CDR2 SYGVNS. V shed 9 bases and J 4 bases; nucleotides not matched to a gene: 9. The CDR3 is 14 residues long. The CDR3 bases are TGTGCCAGTAGCCGCGGACAGGGGTCCTATGGCTACACCTTC. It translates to CASSRGQGSYGYTF.

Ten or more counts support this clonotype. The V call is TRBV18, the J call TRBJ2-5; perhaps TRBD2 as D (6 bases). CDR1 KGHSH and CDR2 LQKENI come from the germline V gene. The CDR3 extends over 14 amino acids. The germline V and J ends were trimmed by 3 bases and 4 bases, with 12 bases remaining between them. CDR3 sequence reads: CASSPMKGGETQYF. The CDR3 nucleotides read TGTGCCAGCTCACCCATGAAGGGAGGAGAGACCCAGTACTTC.

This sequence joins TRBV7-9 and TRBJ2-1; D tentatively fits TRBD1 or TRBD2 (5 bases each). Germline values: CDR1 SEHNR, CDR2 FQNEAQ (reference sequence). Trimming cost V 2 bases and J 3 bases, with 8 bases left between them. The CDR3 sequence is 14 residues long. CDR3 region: CASSLWDGYNEQFF. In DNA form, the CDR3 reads TGTGCCAGCAGCTTATGGGACGGCTACAATGAGCAGTTCTTC.

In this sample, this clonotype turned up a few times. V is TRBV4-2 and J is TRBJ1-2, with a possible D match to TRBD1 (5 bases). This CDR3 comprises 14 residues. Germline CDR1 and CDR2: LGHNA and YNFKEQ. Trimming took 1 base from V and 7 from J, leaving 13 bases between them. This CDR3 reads CASSQGTGPSGYTF. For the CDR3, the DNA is TGTGCCAGCAGCCAAGGAACGGGGCCGAGTGGCTACACCTTC.

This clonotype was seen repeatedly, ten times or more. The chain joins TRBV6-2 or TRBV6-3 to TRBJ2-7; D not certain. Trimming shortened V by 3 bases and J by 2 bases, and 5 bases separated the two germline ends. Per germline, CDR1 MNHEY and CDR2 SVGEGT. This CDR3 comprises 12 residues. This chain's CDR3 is CASSYPAYEQYF. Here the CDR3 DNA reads TGTGCCAGCAGTTATCCGGCCTACGAGCAGTACTTC.

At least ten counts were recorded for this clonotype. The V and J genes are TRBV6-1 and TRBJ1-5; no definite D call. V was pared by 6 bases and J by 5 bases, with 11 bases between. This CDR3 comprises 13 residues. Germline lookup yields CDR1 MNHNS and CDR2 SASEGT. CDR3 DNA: TGTGCCAGCAGCGCCGCCCCAGATCAGCCCCAGCATTTT. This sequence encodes CASSAAPDQPQHF.

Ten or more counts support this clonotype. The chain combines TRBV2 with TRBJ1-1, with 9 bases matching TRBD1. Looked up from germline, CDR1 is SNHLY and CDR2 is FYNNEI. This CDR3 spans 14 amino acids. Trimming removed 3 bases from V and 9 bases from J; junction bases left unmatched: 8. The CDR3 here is CASSEPDRGVQAFF. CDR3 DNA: TGTGCCAGCAGTGAGCCCGACAGGGGGGTTCAAGCTTTCTTT. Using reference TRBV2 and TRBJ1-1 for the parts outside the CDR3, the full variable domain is EPEVTQTPSHQVTQMGQEVILRCVPISNHLYFYWYRQILGQKVEFLVSFYNNEISEKSEIFDDQFSVERPDGSNFTLKIRSTKLEDSAMYFCASSEPDRGVQAFFGQGTRLTVV.

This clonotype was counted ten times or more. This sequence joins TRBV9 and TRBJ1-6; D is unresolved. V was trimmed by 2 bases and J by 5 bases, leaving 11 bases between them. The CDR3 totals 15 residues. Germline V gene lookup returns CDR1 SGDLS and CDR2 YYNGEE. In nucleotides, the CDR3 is TGTGCCAGCAGCGTGGGAGAGGGTCATAATTCACCCCTCCACTTT. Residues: CASSVGEGHNSPLHF.

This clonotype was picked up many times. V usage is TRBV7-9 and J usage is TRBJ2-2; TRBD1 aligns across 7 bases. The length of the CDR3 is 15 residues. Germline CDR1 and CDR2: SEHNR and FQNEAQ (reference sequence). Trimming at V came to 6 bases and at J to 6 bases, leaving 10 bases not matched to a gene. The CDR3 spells CASRRGTAVAGELFF. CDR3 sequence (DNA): TGTGCCAGCAGAAGAGGGACAGCCGTGGCCGGGGAGCTGTTTTTT.

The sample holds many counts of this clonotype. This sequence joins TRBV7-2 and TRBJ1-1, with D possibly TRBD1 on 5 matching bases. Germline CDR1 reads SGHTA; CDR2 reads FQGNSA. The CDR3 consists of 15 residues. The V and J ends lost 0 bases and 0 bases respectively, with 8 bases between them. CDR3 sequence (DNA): TGTGCCAGCAGCTTAGCGGGGGACTTGAACACTGAAGCTTTCTTT. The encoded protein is CASSLAGDLNTEAFF.